A selection of T cell receptor beta chains follows, all from one sample in a study of blood T cell repertoires in COVID-19. The assay was immunoSEQ multiplex PCR, and TCRdb's table has in-frame clones only and misses some. The sample contains fewer than 350,000 clones, over 75% of which appear only once. The sequenced material came from PBMCs or T cells enriched from blood (not recorded which). These receptors were taken from a man aged 25-40 years who had recovered from COVID-19. The CDR3 runs from the conserved cysteine through the conserved F or W. The order of the fields is V gene, J gene, clone size, D gene, CDR3 protein, CDR3 DNA. The D gene is left open where the match is weak. Size tells how often a clone was seen (once, few, many) or the class of an expanded clone, and some rows leave it out.

>TRBV19|TRBJ1-3|.|.
CASMGPGNTIYF
TGTGCCAGTATGGGGCCAGGAAACACCATATATTTT
>TRBV5-4|TRBJ1-6|few|TRBD1
CASSSTGGASPLHF
TGTGCCAGCAGCTCCACAGGGGGCGCGTCACCCCTCCACTTT
>TRBV7-9|TRBJ1-1|.|.
CASSLVQGWTEAFF
TGTGCCAGCAGCTTAGTGCAGGGATGGACTGAAGCTTTCTTT
>TRBV20-1|TRBJ1-2|.|.
CSASRVAGAGYGYTF
TGCAGTGCTAGTCGTGTTGCGGGCGCGGGCTATGGCTACACCTTC
>TRBV6-1|TRBJ1-5|.|.
CASSAGGAHSNQPQHF
TGTGCCAGCAGTGCCGGTGGTGCCCATAGCAATCAGCCCCAGCATTTT
>TRBV5-1|TRBJ1-1|.|.
CASSLRSTNTEAFF
TGCGCCAGCAGCTTGAGAAGCACGAACACTGAAGCTTTCTTT
>TRBV30|TRBJ2-7|.|.
CAWAGRGHEQYF
TGTGCCTGGGCCGGCAGGGGACACGAGCAGTACTTC
>TRBV5-1|TRBJ2-2|.|.
CASSLEFSAGELFF
TGCGCCAGCAGCTTGGAGTTCTCAGCCGGGGAGCTGTTTTTT
>TRBV10-3|TRBJ1-4|few|TRBD1
CAISPGQRNEKLFF
TGTGCCATCAGTCCGGGACAGAGGAATGAAAAACTGTTTTTT
>TRBV11-2|TRBJ1-2|.|.
CASSLVGGYGYTF
TGTGCCAGCAGCTTAGTAGGGGGCTATGGCTACACCTTC
>TRBV6-1|TRBJ1-2|.|TRBD1
CASSEYTGGSYGYTF
TGTGCCAGCAGTGAATACACAGGGGGATCCTATGGCTACACCTTC
>TRBV2|TRBJ2-3|.|.
CASSEVAGQGGGYF
TGTGCCAGCAGTGAAGTAGCCGGTCAGGGAGGGGGGTATTTT
>TRBV3-1/TRBV3-2|TRBJ1-1|.|.
CASSQGGNTEAFF
TGTGCCAGCAGCCAGGGGGGGAACACTGAAGCTTTCTTT
>TRBV7-8|TRBJ2-5|.|.
CASSLGGRETQYF
TGTGCCAGCAGCTTAGGGGGGCGGGAGACCCAGTACTTC
>TRBV9|TRBJ2-3|.|TRBD2
CASTPGNSGTEYTQYF
TGTGCCAGCACCCCAGGGAATAGCGGGACTGAGTATACGCAGTATTTT
>TRBV7-2|TRBJ2-2|once|.
CASSLGGHGELFF
TGTGCCAGCAGCTTAGGAGGACACGGGGAGCTGTTTTTT
>TRBV4-1|TRBJ2-7|few|TRBD2
CASSQDPASGRQQYF
TGCGCCAGCAGCCAAGATCCGGCTAGCGGGCGTCAGCAGTACTTC
>TRBV7-2|TRBJ1-4|.|.
CASSLEPMADPFF
TGTGCCAGCAGCTTAGAACCCATGGCGGATCCATTTTTT
>TRBV5-4|TRBJ2-7|.|.
CASSFGSGDYEQYF
TGTGCCAGCAGTTTTGGTAGCGGAGACTACGAGCAGTACTTC
>TRBV4-1|TRBJ1-2|.|.
CASSQGLDGYTF
TGCGCCAGCAGCCAAGGCCTAGATGGCTACACCTTC
>TRBV5-1|TRBJ2-1|.|TRBD2
CASSNRAGGPRNEQFF
TGCGCCAGCAGCAACCGTGCGGGGGGGCCCAGGAATGAGCAGTTCTTC
>TRBV27|TRBJ1-1|.|.
CASRGGSTNTEAFF
TGTGCCAGTCGGGGGGGCAGTACGAACACTGAAGCTTTCTTT
>TRBV11-2|TRBJ2-2|.|.
CASSSKVTEYTGELFF
TGTGCCAGCAGCAGTAAGGTGACAGAGTACACCGGGGAGCTGTTTTTT
>TRBV29-1|TRBJ1-2|.|TRBD1
CSVDSGQGRGYTF
TGCAGCGTTGATTCCGGACAGGGGCGCGGCTACACCTTC
>TRBV19|TRBJ1-2|.|.
CASSSGLGAGYTF
TGTGCCAGTAGTTCGGGACTGGGAGCTGGCTACACCTTC
>TRBV29-1|TRBJ1-3|.|.
CSVELAGAHTIYF
TGCAGCGTTGAATTGGCAGGCGCCCACACCATATATTTT
>TRBV4-2|TRBJ1-4|.|.
CASSQGVAVSEKLFF
TGTGCCAGCAGCCAAGGTGTGGCAGTCTCTGAAAAACTGTTTTTT
>TRBV7-2|TRBJ1-1|few|.
CASSRQMNTEAFF
TGTGCCAGCAGCCGACAGATGAACACTGAAGCTTTCTTT
>TRBV29-1|TRBJ1-1|.|TRBD1
CSVDRGWGMGTEAFF
TGCAGCGTTGACAGGGGGTGGGGCATGGGCACTGAAGCTTTCTTT
>TRBV5-1|TRBJ2-3|.|TRBD2
CASSLGLAGGTDTQYF
TGCGCCAGCAGCTTGGGACTAGCGGGGGGGACAGATACGCAGTATTTT
>TRBV10-2|TRBJ2-3|.|TRBD2
CASSELRLAGGRSTDTQYF
TGCGCCAGCAGTGAACTAAGACTAGCGGGGGGGCGCAGCACAGATACGCAGTATTTT
>TRBV19|TRBJ2-1|.|.
CASSIRGGEDNEQFF
TGTGCCAGTAGTATTCGAGGGGGTGAAGACAATGAGCAGTTCTTC
>TRBV3-1/TRBV3-2|TRBJ1-3|.|.
CASSQYRGSGNTIYF
TGTGCCAGCAGCCAATATAGGGGATCTGGAAACACCATATATTTT
>TRBV12-5|TRBJ2-1|once|TRBD2
CASVSGGYNEQFF
TGTGCTAGTGTGAGCGGGGGGTACAATGAGCAGTTCTTC
>TRBV3-1/TRBV3-2|TRBJ1-3|.|.
CASSQVGGAGNTIYF
TGTGCCAGCAGCCAAGTGGGAGGGGCTGGAAACACCATATATTTT
>TRBV21-1|TRBJ1-2|.|.
CASSEHRDGTGVNGDYGYTF
TGTGCCAGCAGCGAACATAGGGATGGGACAGGAGTAAATGGGGATTATGGCTACACCTTC
>TRBV10-3|TRBJ2-5|once|TRBD2
CAISGASGGKETQYF
TGTGCCATCAGTGGGGCTAGCGGGGGGAAAGAGACCCAGTACTTC
>TRBV3-1/TRBV3-2|TRBJ1-1|.|.
CASSYSDGEAFF
TGTGCCAGCAGCTACTCCGATGGTGAAGCTTTCTTT
>TRBV5-5|TRBJ1-2|.|TRBD1
CASSRTGSNGYTF
TGTGCCAGCAGCCGGACAGGGAGCAATGGCTACACCTTC
>TRBV29-1|TRBJ1-1|.|TRBD1
CSAGPGQGMNTEAFF
TGCAGCGCCGGCCCGGGACAGGGGATGAACACTGAAGCTTTCTTT
>TRBV9|TRBJ2-2|.|TRBD2
CASRRGGTHTGELFF
TGTGCCAGCAGGCGGGGGGGCACCCACACCGGGGAGCTGTTTTTT
>TRBV5-1|TRBJ2-7|.|TRBD2
CASRGTSGLTYEQYF
TGCGCCAGCAGAGGGACTAGCGGTCTTACTTACGAGCAGTACTTC
>TRBV3-1/TRBV3-2|TRBJ1-6|once|.
CASSHWRGPSSPLHF
TGTGCCAGCAGCCATTGGCGGGGGCCTAGTTCACCCCTCCACTTT
>TRBV5-5|TRBJ2-7|.|.
CASSLGGGGEQYF
TGTGCCAGCAGCTTGGGCGGGGGCGGCGAGCAGTACTTC
>TRBV5-1|TRBJ2-1|.|TRBD1
CASRSGTGSGDEQFF
TGCGCCAGCAGATCCGGGACAGGGAGCGGTGATGAGCAGTTCTTC
>TRBV5-8|TRBJ1-4|.|TRBD1
CASSPGTAGLIHEKLFF
TGTGCCAGCAGCCCCGGGACAGCCGGCTTGATTCATGAAAAACTGTTTTTT
>TRBV19|TRBJ1-5|.|.
CASSSRGNSNQPQHF
TGTGCCAGTAGTAGCAGGGGAAATAGCAATCAGCCCCAGCATTTT
>TRBV19|TRBJ2-7|.|TRBD1
CASSIGTGVFYEQYF
TGTGCCAGTAGTATTGGGACAGGGGTTTTCTACGAGCAGTACTTC
>TRBV2|TRBJ2-1|.|TRBD1
CASGQGVRNEQFF
TGTGCCAGCGGACAGGGCGTGAGGAATGAGCAGTTCTTC
>TRBV3-1/TRBV3-2|TRBJ2-1|.|.
CASSQGLVSDEQFF
TGTGCCAGCAGCCAAGGTCTCGTATCCGATGAGCAGTTCTTC
>TRBV7-9|TRBJ2-2|.|TRBD2
CASSIRLAGATYTNTGELFF
TGTGCCAGCAGCATTCGACTAGCGGGGGCTACCTACACGAACACCGGGGAGCTGTTTTTT